The 22 T cell receptor beta chains given below trace back to one sample, sequenced in a study of cytomegalovirus exposure and HLA in healthy donors. In the PCR, 60 Vbeta and 13 Jbeta primers were used. This table comes from immunoSEQ multiplex PCR, and its TCRdb copy is limited to in-frame clones, with some not included. The sample gives about 180,000 clones, about 77% of which show up once; under 2.5% is in the top ten. The sequenced sample was PBMCs. Receptors originate from a woman aged 30 to 39 in good health and CMV-seropositive.

This chain connects TRBV7-2 to TRBJ2-3, with 8 bases lining up with TRBD1. CDR1 and CDR2 from the germline V gene are SGHTA and FQGNSA. The CDR3 is 17 amino acids. J lost 5 bases, V lost 3 bases, and 13 bases had no gene match. The CDR3 sequence is CASSFPLRGQREDTQYF. In DNA form, the CDR3 reads TGTGCCAGCAGCTTCCCCCTCAGGGGGCAAAGGGAAGATACGCAGTATTTT.

J is TRBJ2-2 and V is TRBV9, with TRBD2 identical over 11 bases. CDR1 is SGDLS, CDR2 YYNGEE, per germline. J gave up 5 bases and V 7 bases, and 7 bases lay outside the gene matches. The CDR3 covers 15 residues. The CDR3 is CASGSGGAETGELFF. The CDR3, as DNA: TGTGCCAGCGGTAGCGGGGGGGCGGAAACCGGGGAGCTGTTTTTT. Using reference TRBV9 and TRBJ2-2 for the parts outside the CDR3, the full variable domain is DSGVTQTPKHLITATGQRVTLRCSPRSGDLSVYWYQQSLDQGLQFLIQYYNGEERAKGNILERFSAQQFPDLHSELNLSSLELGDSALYFCASGSGGAETGELFFGEGSRLTVL.

The chain joins TRBV4-1 to TRBJ2-1; D gene uncertain. The germline V gene encodes CDR1 MGHRA and CDR2 YSYEKL. The CDR3 consists of 11 residues. V lost 1 base and J 12 bases, leaving 7 bases between the germline ends. DNA for the CDR3: TGCGCCAGCAGCCAAGCCAGGTGGCAGTTCTTC. Its translation: CASSQARWQFF.

J is TRBJ2-7 and V is TRBV6-6; 10 bases are a match to TRBD2. Germline trimming cut 6 bases from V and 1 base from J; bases unmatched to any gene: 9. There are 16 residues in the CDR3. CDR1 and CDR2 from the germline V gene are MNHNY and SVGAGI (reference sequence). This CDR3 reads CASRRDSGGPSYEQYF. The CDR3 DNA reads as TGTGCCAGCAGGCGAGATAGCGGGGGGCCGTCCTACGAGCAGTACTTC.

This clone appeared a single time. This rearrangement joins TRBV6-6 to TRBJ1-3, with D perhaps matching TRBD1 (5 bases). Germline CDR1 reads MNHNY; CDR2 reads SVGAGI (reference sequence). Trimming removed 8 bases at V and 0 bases at J, with 17 bases between. The CDR3 has 16 amino acids. The CDR3 DNA is TGTGCCAGCCGGGGGGGGAGCCGGAGCTCTGGAAACACCATATATTTT. It specifies CASRGGSRSSGNTIYF.

The chain uses TRBV7-2 and TRBJ2-3, with D possibly TRBD1 on 6 matching bases. Trimming removed 5 bases at V and 0 bases at J, with 15 bases between. There are 16 residues in the CDR3. Germline loops: CDR1 SGHTA, CDR2 FQGNSA. The CDR3 reads CASSRNPGHSTDTQYF. The CDR3 nucleotides are TGTGCCAGCAGCCGTAATCCGGGACATAGCACAGATACGCAGTATTTT.

Turning to this clone: At the DNA level, this CDR3 is encoded by other sequences in the same sample as well. The genes are TRBV7-2 and TRBJ2-1; D is uncertain. The CDR3 length is 13 residues. The V gene lost 4 bases and the J gene lost 0 bases, with 4 bases spanning the gap. Germline V gene lookup returns CDR1 SGHTA and CDR2 FQGNSA. CDR3 loop: CASSSSSYNEQFF. The DNA of the CDR3 is TGTGCCAGCAGCTCGAGCTCCTACAATGAGCAGTTCTTC. The full variable domain, completed using reference TRBV7-2 and TRBJ2-1, is GAGVSQSPSNKVTEKGKDVELRCDPISGHTALYWYRQSLGQGLEFLIYFQGNSAPDKSGLPSDRFSAERTGGSVSTLTIQRTQQEDSAVYLCASSSSSYNEQFFGPGTRLTVL.

V is TRBV14 and J is TRBJ1-1; 8 nucleotides line up with TRBD1. V was clipped by 1 base and J by 2 bases; unmatched bases: 3. Germline CDR1 and CDR2: SGHDN and FVKESK. The CDR3 runs 15 residues. This CDR3 reads CASSQVAGGNTEAFF. The CDR3 DNA is TGTGCCAGCAGCCAAGTCGCAGGGGGCAACACTGAAGCTTTCTTT.

About this clone: Sequence at one end of the junction differs from germline and may be a read error. The chain employs TRBV7-9 and TRBJ1-2; possible D gene TRBD1, 6 bases. The CDR3 is 12 residues long. CDR1 is SEHNR, CDR2 FQNEAQ, per germline (reference sequence). DNA of the CDR3: TGTGCCAGCAGCTCCTGGGGAGGGGGAGTCTCCTTC. It translates to CASSSWGGGVSF.

This rearrangement joins TRBV5-5 to TRBJ2-3, with 7 positions matching TRBD2. The germline gives CDR1 SGHKS, CDR2 YYEKEE (reference sequence). Trimming took 5 bases from V and 1 from J; bases not matched to a gene: 4. This CDR3 contains 14 residues. This CDR3 reads CASSFRGGTDTQYF. Here the CDR3 DNA reads TGTGCCAGCAGTTTCCGGGGGGGCACAGATACGCAGTATTTT.

CDR3 sequence: CASSPMTGYGYTF. CDR3 nucleotides: TGCGCCAGCAGCCCTATGACAGGCTATGGCTACACCTTC. This chain links TRBV5-1 with TRBJ1-2; tentatively, D is TRBD1 (6 bases). CDR1 and CDR2 (germline): SGHRS, YFSETQ. The CDR3 loop spans 13 amino acids. Trimming took 4 bases from V and 4 from J, leaving 11 bases between them.

In this sample, this clone turned up once. The rearrangement joins TRBV5-5 to TRBJ2-7; possibly TRBD2 for D (5 bases). The CDR3 totals 13 residues. The germline CDR1 and CDR2 sequences are SGHKS and YYEKEE (reference sequence). The ends were cut back, 3 bases at V and 3 bases at J, with 10 bases in the middle. This CDR3 reads CASSWGDYYEQYF. DNA of the CDR3: TGTGCCAGCAGCTGGGGAGACTACTACGAGCAGTACTTC.

Judged by abundance, this clone is large. Other nucleotide sequences in the sample specify the same CDR3. The V gene is TRBV6-6, the J gene TRBJ1-5; TRBD1 aligns across 8 bases. CDR1 is MNHNY and CDR2 is SVGAGI in the germline V gene (reference sequence). The CDR3 length is 16 residues. V lost 4 bases and J lost 3; bases outside the gene matches: 8. In nucleotides, the CDR3 is TGTGCCAGCAGTTTTCAGGGGGCGCGAATCAATCAGCCCCAGCATTTT. Amino acids: CASSFQGARINQPQHF.

This clone is a singleton in its sample. The rearrangement joins TRBV7-2 to TRBJ2-7, with 7 bases identical to TRBD1. V gave up 5 bases and J gave up 0 bases; unmatched junction bases: 16. The CDR3 sequence is 18 residues long. The germline V gene has CDR1 SGHTA and CDR2 FQGNSA. CDR3 sequence: CASSPHRQGPTSSYEQYF. For the CDR3, the DNA is TGTGCCAGCAGCCCCCATAGACAGGGCCCGACGAGCTCCTACGAGCAGTACTTC.

The genes are TRBV4-3 and TRBJ2-4, with a tentative D call TRBD2 (6 bases). This CDR3 has 15 residues. The V and J ends lost 1 base and 0 bases respectively, with 7 bases between them. Per the germline V gene, CDR1 is LGHNA and CDR2 is YSLEER. CDR3 sequence (DNA): TGCGCCAGCAGCCAAGGGGGACTAGCCAAAAACATTCAGTACTTC. This encodes CASSQGGLAKNIQYF.

V usage is TRBV30 and J usage is TRBJ2-7; the match to TRBD2 covers 8 bases. The V gene's germline CDR1 is GTSNPN and CDR2 SVGIG (reference sequence). CDR3 length: 13 amino acids. The V gene end was trimmed by 0 bases and the J gene end by 7 bases; junction bases not matched to a gene: 5. The CDR3 DNA follows: TGTGCCTGGAGTGTCCAAATAGCGGGGGAGCAGTACTTC. Translating it yields CAWSVQIAGEQYF.

The rearrangement joins TRBV5-6 to TRBJ1-6; 9 bases match TRBD1. Germline CDR1 SGHDT, CDR2 YYEEEE. This CDR3 has 13 residues. Trimming at V came to 3 bases and at J to 18 bases, leaving 10 bases not matched to a gene. Here the CDR3 DNA reads TGTGCCAGCAGCTGGGGGGGTACGGACAGGGGCCACTTT. Residues: CASSWGGTDRGHF.

This chain uses TRBV19 with TRBJ2-7, with a possible D match to TRBD1 (6 bases). Trimming took off 4 bases at V and 3 bases at J, with 13 bases between the two ends. In germline, CDR1 is LNHDA, CDR2 SQIVND (reference sequence). This CDR3 is 14 amino acids long. CDR3 amino acids: CASSTRQANYEQYF. Here the CDR3 DNA reads TGTGCCAGTAGTACTCGACAGGCTAACTACGAGCAGTACTTC.

The rearrangement joins TRBV9 to TRBJ1-2, with a tentative D call TRBD1 (5 bases). V shed 4 bases and J shed 0 bases, with 13 bases lying between them. Germline loops: CDR1 SGDLS, CDR2 YYNGEE. The CDR3 spans 15 residues. CDR3 sequence: CASSTLDSSNYGYTF. CDR3 in DNA: TGTGCCAGCAGCACTCTTGACAGTTCTAACTATGGCTACACCTTC. The complete variable domain, with remaining parts taken from reference TRBV9 and TRBJ1-2, reads DSGVTQTPKHLITATGQRVTLRCSPRSGDLSVYWYQQSLDQGLQFLIQYYNGEERAKGNILERFSAQQFPDLHSELNLSSLELGDSALYFCASSTLDSSNYGYTFGSGTRLTVV.

The chain uses TRBV20-1 and TRBJ1-2, with 7 bases fitting TRBD1. CDR3 size: 11 residues. Germline V gene data show CDR1 as DFQATT and CDR2 as SNEGSKA (reference sequence). CDR3 region: CSAGTVYGYTF. The CDR3 DNA reads TGCAGCGCCGGGACAGTCTATGGCTACACCTTC.

This clone occurred once. The CDR3 sequence is CASRGSYEQYF. CDR3 coding DNA: TGTGCCAGCCGGGGGTCCTACGAGCAGTACTTC. The rearrangement links TRBV25-1 to TRBJ2-7; D is perhaps TRBD2 (6 bases). The germline V gene encodes CDR1 MGHDK and CDR2 SYGVNS. The germline V and J ends were trimmed by 8 bases and 1 base, with 6 bases remaining between them. The CDR3 has 11 amino acids.

The chain combines TRBV4-3 with TRBJ1-3; D ambiguous. The CDR3 consists of 16 residues. V gave up 0 bases and J gave up 4 bases, with 13 bases separating them. Germline lookup yields CDR1 LGHNA and CDR2 YSLEER. CDR3 DNA: TGCGCCAGCAGCCAAGATCGGAGAGGCGGGGGAAACACCATATATTTT. Encoded protein: CASSQDRRGGGNTIYF.